The clone carrying this T cell receptor beta chain has more than one count but fewer than ten. TRB rearrangements were amplified by multiplex PCR with BIOMED2 TRB-A/B primers. In TCRdb, the multiplex PCR reads were re-called with MiXCR into one record per CDR3 protein. The sample has approximately 17,000 distinct CDR3 sequences; 25% to 35% are singletons. This sample was included in a study of T and B cells in COVID-19 patients. From blood, about 240-550 ng of genomic DNA served as TRB template. The CDR3 runs to 16 residues. Germline V gene data show CDR1 as MNHNS and CDR2 as SASEGT. V lost 3 bases and J lost 4; bases outside the gene matches: 11.

The sequence was obtained from a human donor who had recovered from COVID-19. Sample: blood. The rearrangement joins TRBV6-1 to TRBJ2-5; 7 bases are a match to TRBD1. The CDR3 DNA sequence: TGTGCCAGCAGTGAGCAAGTGACAGGGATCGGAGAGACCCAGTACTTC. Protein product: CASSEQVTGIGETQYF.